This T cell receptor (beta chain) comes out of a study of blood T cell repertoires in COVID-19 (TCRdb year 2020). Regarding the complete study: Collaborator samples came from the United States, Italy and Spain and covered acute and convalescent phases of COVID-19. Samples were obtained from the ongoing ImmuneRACE study (first 160 participants) and from some 1,200 subjects provided by 6 global collaborators. Nearly every sample came with metadata listing a de-identified subject ID, COVID-19 status, age in years and sex. Where available, HLA class I and class II types were obtained from metadata supplied by the sample provider rather than from assay-based typing. The material from the prospective study consisted of cDNA or gDNA derived from T cells, B-cell-depleted T cells, or PBMCs. The dataset comprised deeply sampled blood TCRbeta repertoires from subjects exposed to, actively infected with, or recovered from COVID-19. A freely available public database, intended as a resource for researchers studying the immune response to SARS-CoV-2, is where the repertoires were released.

The V and J ends are trimmed by 0 bases and 2 bases, leaving 8 bases between them. The germline V gene (reference sequence) sets CDR1 to GTSNPN and CDR2 to SVGIG. From its cysteine to its phenylalanine, the CDR3 spans 13 amino acids. CDR3 DNA is the only sequence kept; it has 39 bases, read in frame from the first base. Each collaborating institution followed its own protocols to collect whole blood in K2EDTA tubes. Collaborator samples were shipped for TCRbeta analysis as frozen whole blood, isolated PBMCs, or DNA extracted from either sample type. This clone has a single count. Its antigen remains undetermined. Per-base qualities were not stored, and no clone one base away is much larger. TCRbeta CDR3 regions were amplified from genomic DNA by means of the immunoSEQ Assay, a bias-controlled multiplex PCR. Regarding the original processing steps: Nucleated cell counts per sample were estimated from amplification of reference gene primers within the assay. To quantify the absolute abundance of each unique TCRbeta CDR3 rearrangement, sequence reads were collapsed and filtered. For each sample, productive Simpson clonality was calculated as the square root of Simpson's diversity index over productive rearrangements. TCRdb stores this immuneACCESS table with in-frame sequences only. Part of the clones is absent; in the studies checked, under half of the shortfall reflects unresolved V genes, and no reason is known for the rest. D and trimming were read from the DNA, whereas the V and J calls and clone size are those reported in that table. In all, the sample holds 110,000 to 150,000 clones, and around 72% of those were seen once. The top ten hold about 1.9% of the sample.

The research as a whole found: Clinical and demographic metadata were provided uncurated, with the amount varying by source and participant.

The chain is made from TRBV30 and TRBJ2-7, with the D gene not clear enough to name. Sequenced sample: peripheral blood. The receptor comes from an older woman with acute or convalescent COVID-19. The base sequence is TGTGCCTGGAGTGTAGACTCCGCCTACGAGCAGTACTTC. It translates as CAWSVDSAYEQYF.